This TCR beta chain was profiled in a study of cytomegalovirus exposure and HLA in healthy donors. V lost 6 bases, J lost 1 base, and 6 bases stayed unmatched. CDR3 length equals 14 residues. Germline V gene data show CDR1 as SQVTM and CDR2 as ANQGSEA. The protocol was immunoSEQ multiplex PCR, while the TCRdb copy is restricted to in-frame clones and leaves out a portion. The sample gives 150,000 to 200,000 clones, 85% of which show up once; about 2% is in the top ten. The sequence was obtained from a man aged 25 to 45 in good health and CMV-seropositive. The sequenced sample was PBMCs. The J gene is TRBJ2-4, the V gene TRBV29-1; 7 nucleotides match TRBD1. CDR3 DNA: TGCAGCGTAAAGACAGGGTCGGCCAAAAACATTCAGTACTTC. Amino acids: CSVKTGSAKNIQYF.